This T cell receptor beta chain originates from a study of CD8 T cells in Susac syndrome. With respect to this clonotype: The antigen remains undetermined. A junction boundary mismatches the germline segment, possibly from a read error.

The RNA, 0.5 to 1 ug, was put through reverse transcription using random hexamers. TCRdb reprocessed the immunoSEQ multiplex PCR reads with MiXCR, giving one entry per CDR3 protein. The repertoire holds some 140,000 distinct CDR3 sequences, with approximately 79% as singletons. Whole-study results and caveats: The relatively small number of individuals in the TCR sequencing and HLA analysis was acknowledged by the study.

Germline loops: CDR1 SEHNR, CDR2 FQNEAQ (reference sequence). The CDR3 totals 17 residues. Sequenced sample: CD8+ T cells from PBMCs. This clonotype was obtained from a human donor with multiple sclerosis. The chain recombines TRBV7-9 with TRBJ2-3; tentative D call: TRBD2 (5 bases). The CDR3 protein is CASSSHTFGVHRDMQYF. The CDR3, as DNA: TGTGCCAGCAGCTCCCATACTTTCGGGGTTCATAGAGATATGCAGTATTTT.